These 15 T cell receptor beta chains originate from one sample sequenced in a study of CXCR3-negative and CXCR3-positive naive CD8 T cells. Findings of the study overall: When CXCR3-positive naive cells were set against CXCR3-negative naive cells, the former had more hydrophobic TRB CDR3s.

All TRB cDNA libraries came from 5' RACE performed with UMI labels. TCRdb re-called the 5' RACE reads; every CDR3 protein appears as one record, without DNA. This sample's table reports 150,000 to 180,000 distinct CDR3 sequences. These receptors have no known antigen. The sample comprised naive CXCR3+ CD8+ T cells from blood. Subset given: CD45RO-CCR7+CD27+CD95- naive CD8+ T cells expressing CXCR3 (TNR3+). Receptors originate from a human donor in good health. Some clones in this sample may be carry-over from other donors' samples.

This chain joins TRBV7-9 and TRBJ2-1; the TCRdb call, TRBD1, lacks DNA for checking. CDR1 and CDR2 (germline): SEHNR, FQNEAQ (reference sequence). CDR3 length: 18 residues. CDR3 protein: CASSTTGRRDVAYNEQFF.

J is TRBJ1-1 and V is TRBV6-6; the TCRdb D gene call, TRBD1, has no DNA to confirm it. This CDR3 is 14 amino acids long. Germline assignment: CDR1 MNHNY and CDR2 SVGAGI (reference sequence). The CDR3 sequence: CASSLQGESTEAFF.

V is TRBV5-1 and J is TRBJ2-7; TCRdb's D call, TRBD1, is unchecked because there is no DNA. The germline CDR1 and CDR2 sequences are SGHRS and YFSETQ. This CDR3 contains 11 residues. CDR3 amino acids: CASSFEGSSYF.

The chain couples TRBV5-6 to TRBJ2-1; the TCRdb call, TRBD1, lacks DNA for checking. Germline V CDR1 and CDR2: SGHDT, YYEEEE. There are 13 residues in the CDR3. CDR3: CASSPNRANEQFF.

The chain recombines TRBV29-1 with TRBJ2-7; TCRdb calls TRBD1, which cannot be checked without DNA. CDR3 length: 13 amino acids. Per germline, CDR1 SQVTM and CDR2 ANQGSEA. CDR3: CSAQGGASYEQYF.

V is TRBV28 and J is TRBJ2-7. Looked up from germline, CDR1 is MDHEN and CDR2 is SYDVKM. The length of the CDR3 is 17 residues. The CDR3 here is CASSLALGTSESYEQYF.

This CDR3 reads CASSLVLLEAGGHTGELFF. The chain employs TRBV7-9 and TRBJ2-2; TCRdb reports TRBD2, a call that lacks DNA to check it against. Germline CDR1 and CDR2: SEHNR and FQNEAQ (reference sequence). CDR3 length: 19 residues.

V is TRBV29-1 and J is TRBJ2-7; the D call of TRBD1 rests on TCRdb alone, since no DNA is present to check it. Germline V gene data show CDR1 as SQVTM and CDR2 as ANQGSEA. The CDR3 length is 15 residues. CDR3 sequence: CSVELTPGTSYEQYF.

CDR3: CASSLEPGPTGDTQYF. The J gene is TRBJ2-3, the V gene TRBV7-2; lacking DNA, the TRBD2 call made by TCRdb goes unchecked. This CDR3 region has 16 residues. CDR1 is SGHTA, CDR2 FQGNSA, per germline.

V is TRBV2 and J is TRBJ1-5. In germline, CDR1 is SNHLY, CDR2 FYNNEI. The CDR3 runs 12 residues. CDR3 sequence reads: CASTDSNQPQHF.

The CDR3 loop is CATSDSSGTYYNEQFF. The chain carries TRBV24-1 and TRBJ2-1; TCRdb's D call, TRBD1, is unchecked because there is no DNA. Germline assignment: CDR1 KGHDR and CDR2 SFDVKD. There are 16 residues in the CDR3.

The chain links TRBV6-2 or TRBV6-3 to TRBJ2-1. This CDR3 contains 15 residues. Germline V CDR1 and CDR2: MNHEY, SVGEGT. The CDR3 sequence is CASSYRDVAYNEQFF.

CDR3: CASSEDRVTDTQYF. This chain uses TRBV2 with TRBJ2-3; there is no DNA to check the TCRdb D call of TRBD1. Germline V gene lookup returns CDR1 SNHLY and CDR2 FYNNEI. This CDR3 contains 14 residues.

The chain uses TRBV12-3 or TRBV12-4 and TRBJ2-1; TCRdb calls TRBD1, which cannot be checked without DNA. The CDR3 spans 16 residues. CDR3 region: CASSSSGGAKYDEQFF.

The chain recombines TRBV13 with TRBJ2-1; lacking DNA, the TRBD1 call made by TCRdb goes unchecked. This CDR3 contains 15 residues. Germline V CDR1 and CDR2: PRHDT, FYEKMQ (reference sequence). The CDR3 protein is CASSWGDRDYNEQFF.